This T cell receptor (beta chain) appears in the sequencing data of a study of T cell responses to AZD1222 COVID-19 vaccine. V was pared by 10 bases and J by 8 bases, with 17 bases between. CDR3 length: 13 residues. Germline V lookup: CDR1 ENHRY, CDR2 SYGVKD. Findings and caveats of the study: Unmutated variant regions reportedly attract nearly half of all spike-specific TCRs. Clonal diversity may have been underestimated, and the donors were mostly white British, with more females than males.

Data came from immunoSEQ multiplex PCR; TCRdb stores just in-frame clones and leaves some out. The table records 80,000 to 100,000 clones, 75% to 90% of them present only once. Pooled together were second doses at about 4 or about 12 weeks. In the case of this clone: Antigen unknown.

The rearrangement joins TRBV10-3 to TRBJ1-4; D possibly corresponds to TRBD1 (5 bases). Sequenced material: peripheral blood, taken 28 days after the second AZD1222 dose. The sequence derives from an adult who received the AZD1222 COVID-19 vaccine. The CDR3 sequence is CATGPGGEEKLFF. The CDR3 bases are TGTGCCACAGGACCCGGGGGGGAGGAAAAACTGTTTTTT.